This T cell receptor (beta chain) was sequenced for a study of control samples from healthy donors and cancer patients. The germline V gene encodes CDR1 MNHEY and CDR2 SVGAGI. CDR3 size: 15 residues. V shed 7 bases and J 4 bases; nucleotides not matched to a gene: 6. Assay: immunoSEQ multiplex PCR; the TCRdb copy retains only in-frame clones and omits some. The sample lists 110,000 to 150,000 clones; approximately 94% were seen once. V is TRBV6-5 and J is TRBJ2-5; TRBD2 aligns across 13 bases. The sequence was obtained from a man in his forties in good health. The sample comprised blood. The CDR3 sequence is CASKTSGGMGETQYF. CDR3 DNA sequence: TGTGCCAGCAAGACTAGCGGGGGGATGGGAGAGACCCAGTACTTC.